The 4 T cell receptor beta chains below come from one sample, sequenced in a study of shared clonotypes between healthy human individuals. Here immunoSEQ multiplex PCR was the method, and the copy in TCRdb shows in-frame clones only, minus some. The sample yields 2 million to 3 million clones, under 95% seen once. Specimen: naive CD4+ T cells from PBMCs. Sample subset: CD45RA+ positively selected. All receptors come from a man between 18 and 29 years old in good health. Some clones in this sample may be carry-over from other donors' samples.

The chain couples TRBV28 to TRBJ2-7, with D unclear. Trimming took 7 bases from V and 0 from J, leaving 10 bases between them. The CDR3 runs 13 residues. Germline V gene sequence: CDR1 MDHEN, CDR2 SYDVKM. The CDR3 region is CASISSLSYEQYF. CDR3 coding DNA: TGTGCCAGCATATCCAGCCTCTCCTACGAGCAGTACTTC.

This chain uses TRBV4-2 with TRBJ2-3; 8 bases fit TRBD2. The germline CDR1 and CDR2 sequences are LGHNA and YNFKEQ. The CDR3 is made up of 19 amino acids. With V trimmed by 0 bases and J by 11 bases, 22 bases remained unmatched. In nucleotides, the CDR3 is TGTGCCAGCAGCCAAGAAAGGGGGGACGGAGCGGGAGACCGTTTTAGGCAGTATTTT. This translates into CASSQERGDGAGDRFRQYF.

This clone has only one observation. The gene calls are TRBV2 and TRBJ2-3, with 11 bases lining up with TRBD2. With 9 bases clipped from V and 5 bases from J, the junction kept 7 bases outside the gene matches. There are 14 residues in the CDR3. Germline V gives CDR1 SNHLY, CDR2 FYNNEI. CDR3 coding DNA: TGTGCCAGTATACTAGCGGGAGTAGGAGATACGCAGTATTTT. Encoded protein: CASILAGVGDTQYF.

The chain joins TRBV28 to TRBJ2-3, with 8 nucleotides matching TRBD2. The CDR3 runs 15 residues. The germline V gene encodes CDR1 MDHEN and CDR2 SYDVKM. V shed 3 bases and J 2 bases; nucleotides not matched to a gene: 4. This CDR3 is CASSLPGGVTDTQYF. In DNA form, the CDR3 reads TGTGCCAGCAGTTTGCCGGGAGGGGTCACAGATACGCAGTATTTT.